The 6 T cell receptor beta chains below were found in one sample sequenced in a study of OX40 agonist ivuxolimab in advanced cancers. The protocol was immunoSEQ multiplex PCR, while the TCRdb copy is restricted to in-frame clones and leaves out a portion. Among about 31,000 clones listed, 75% to 85% were seen once. Sequenced material: CD4+ or CD8+ T cells sorted from blood, taken in a trial of the OX40 agonist ivuxolimab. The source of these receptors is an adult with an advanced solid tumor such as melanoma, head and neck, liver or kidney cancer.

The chain has TRBV6-5 and TRBJ2-2; D may correspond to TRBD1 or TRBD2 (5 bases each). The V gene's germline CDR1 is MNHEY and CDR2 SVGAGI. The V gene lost 4 bases and the J gene lost 4 bases, with 10 bases spanning the gap. This CDR3 has 14 amino acids. The DNA for the CDR3 is TGTGCCAGCAGTTTCTCAGGGACCACCGGGGAGCTGTTTTTT. Amino acids: CASSFSGTTGELFF.

The chain employs TRBV6-5 and TRBJ2-5; 8 bases map to TRBD2. Germline CDR1 MNHEY, CDR2 SVGAGI. With 3 bases clipped from V and 5 bases from J, the junction kept 5 bases outside the gene matches. The CDR3 totals 14 residues. CDR3 region: CASSYAGGGETQYF. DNA of the CDR3: TGTGCCAGCAGTTATGCGGGAGGCGGGGAGACCCAGTACTTC.

The CDR3 sequence: CASSLSTVLSTEAFF. For the CDR3, the DNA is TGTGCCAGCAGCCTGAGCACAGTGCTGAGCACTGAAGCTTTCTTT. V is TRBV11-2 and J is TRBJ1-1; D uncertain. V was trimmed by 5 bases and J by 4 bases, leaving 17 bases between them. The germline V gene has CDR1 SGHAT and CDR2 FQNNGV. The CDR3 has 15 residues.

V and J are TRBV30 and TRBJ1-5, with D possibly TRBD1 on 5 matching bases. This CDR3 has 11 residues. Per the germline V gene, CDR1 is GTSNPN and CDR2 is SVGIG (reference sequence). The V end lost 1 base, the J end lost 11 bases, and 9 bases lay between the germline ends. The CDR3 loop reads CAWSAGGAQHF. CDR3 nucleotides: TGTGCCTGGAGTGCCGGGGGAGCCCAGCATTTT. Filled out from reference TRBV30 and TRBJ1-5, the complete variable domain reads SQTIHQWPATLVQPVGSPLSLECTVEGTSNPNLYWYRQAAGRGLQLLFYSVGIGQISSEVPQNLSASRPQDRQFILSSKKLLLSDSGFYLCAWSAGGAQHFGDGTRLSIL.

This chain uses TRBV28 with TRBJ2-1, with D possibly TRBD1 on 5 matching bases. Trimming left V 3 bases short and J 4 bases short, with 16 bases between. CDR3 size: 16 residues. Germline loops: CDR1 MDHEN, CDR2 SYDVKM. The CDR3 bases are TGTGCCAGCAGTTTTAACCGAAAGGGGCGATACAATGAGCAGTTCTTC. It yields the protein CASSFNRKGRYNEQFF.

The chain uses TRBV7-2 and TRBJ2-3, with D unclear. The CDR3 totals 13 residues. Germline-derived CDR1 and CDR2 are SGHTA and FQGNSA. V lost 5 bases and J 4 bases, leaving 10 bases between the germline ends. CDR3 sequence (DNA): TGTGCCAGCAGCCCCCGCGTCGCAGATACGCAGTATTTT. It specifies CASSPRVADTQYF.